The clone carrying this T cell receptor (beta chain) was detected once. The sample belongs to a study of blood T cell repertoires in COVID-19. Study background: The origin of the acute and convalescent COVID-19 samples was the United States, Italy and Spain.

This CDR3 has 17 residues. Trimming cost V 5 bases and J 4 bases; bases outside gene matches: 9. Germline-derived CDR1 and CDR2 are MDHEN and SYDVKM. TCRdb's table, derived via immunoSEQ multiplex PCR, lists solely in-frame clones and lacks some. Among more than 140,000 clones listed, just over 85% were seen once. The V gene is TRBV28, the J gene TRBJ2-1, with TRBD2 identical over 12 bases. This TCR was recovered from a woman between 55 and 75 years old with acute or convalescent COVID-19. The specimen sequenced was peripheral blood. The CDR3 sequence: CASSPLRGLAGYNEQFF. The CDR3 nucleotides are TGTGCCAGCAGTCCCCTCAGGGGACTAGCGGGTTACAATGAGCAGTTCTTC.